A single sample is the source of the 3 T cell receptor beta chains below, sequenced in a study of blood T cell repertoires in COVID-19. Sequencing was performed with immunoSEQ multiplex PCR; in TCRdb, only in-frame clones are kept and a portion is missing. The sample holds tens of thousands of clones, under 85% seen once. The sample was peripheral blood. The receptors were sampled from a man aged 35 to 55 with acute or convalescent COVID-19.

V is TRBV24-1 and J is TRBJ1-2, with a weak D call TRBD1 (6 bases). V was shortened by 4 bases and J by 3 bases, with 14 bases between the two germline ends. CDR1 is KGHDR, CDR2 SFDVKD, per germline. The CDR3 is 15 amino acids. CDR3 amino acids: CATSEAGGVDYGYTF. The CDR3 nucleotides read TGTGCCACCAGTGAGGCTGGGGGCGTAGACTATGGCTACACCTTC.

The CDR3 loop reads CATDKGGSYNEQFF. CDR3 coding DNA: TGTGCCACCGATAAAGGGGGCTCCTACAATGAGCAGTTCTTC. The rearrangement joins TRBV24-1 to TRBJ2-1; maybe TRBD1 (6 bases). The CDR3 spans 14 residues. Germline V gives CDR1 KGHDR, CDR2 SFDVKD. Trimming left V 9 bases short and J 0 bases short, with 11 bases between.

This chain connects TRBV27 to TRBJ2-7; tentative D call: TRBD1 (6 bases). CDR1 is MNHEY, CDR2 SMNVEV, per germline (reference sequence). The CDR3 runs 14 residues. The V gene lost 3 bases and the J gene lost 2 bases, with 11 bases spanning the gap. The CDR3 DNA sequence: TGTGCCAGCAGTTTTTACAGGGCCCCCTACGAGCAGTACTTC. Translating it yields CASSFYRAPYEQYF.